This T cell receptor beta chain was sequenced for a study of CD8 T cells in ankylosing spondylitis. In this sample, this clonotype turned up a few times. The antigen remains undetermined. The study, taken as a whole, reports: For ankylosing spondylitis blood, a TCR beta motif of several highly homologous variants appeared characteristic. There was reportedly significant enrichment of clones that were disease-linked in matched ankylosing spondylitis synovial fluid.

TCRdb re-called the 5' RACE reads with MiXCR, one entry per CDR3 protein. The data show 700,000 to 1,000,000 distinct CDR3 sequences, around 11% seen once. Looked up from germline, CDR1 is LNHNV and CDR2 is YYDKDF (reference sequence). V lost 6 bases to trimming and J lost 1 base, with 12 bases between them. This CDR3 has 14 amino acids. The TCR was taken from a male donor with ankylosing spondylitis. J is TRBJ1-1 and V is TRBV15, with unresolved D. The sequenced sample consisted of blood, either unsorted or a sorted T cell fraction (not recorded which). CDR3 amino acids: CATSPRRANTEAFF. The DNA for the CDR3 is TGTGCCACCAGTCCTAGAAGGGCGAACACTGAAGCTTTCTTT.